A single sample is the source of the 31 T cell receptor beta chains below, sequenced in a study of T cell responses to AZD1222 COVID-19 vaccine. Produced via immunoSEQ multiplex PCR; TCRdb's table is partial and in-frame only. The sample includes 130,000 to 150,000 clones, under 95% of them seen just once. The input for sequencing was peripheral blood, taken on day 0 of AZD1222 vaccination. Receptors originate from an adult in good health.

The chain carries TRBV4-2 and TRBJ1-3; D not resolved. V lost 1 base and J 2 bases, leaving 12 bases between the germline ends. The CDR3 totals 16 residues. From germline, CDR1 is LGHNA and CDR2 YNFKEQ. As DNA, the CDR3 is TGTGCCAGCAGCCAAGGCCCTGCAGAGGCTGGAAACACCATATATTTT. Its translation: CASSQGPAEAGNTIYF.

V is TRBV6-1 and J is TRBJ1-4; tentatively, D is TRBD1 (6 bases). This CDR3 has 16 amino acids. Looked up from germline, CDR1 is MNHNS and CDR2 is SASEGT. V lost 4 bases, J lost 7 bases, and 19 bases lay in between. CDR3 residues: CASSGIGGRRGEKLFF. CDR3 nucleotide sequence: TGTGCCAGCAGTGGGATAGGGGGGCGTAGGGGTGAAAAACTGTTTTTT.

This chain uses TRBV4-1 with TRBJ2-3; D unclear. Trimming pared 2 bases from V and 1 base from J, leaving 16 bases between. From germline, CDR1 is MGHRA and CDR2 YSYEKL. The CDR3 has 17 amino acids. The CDR3 DNA reads TGCGCCAGCAGCCAAAATGGGCTAGTCTGGGGCACAGATACGCAGTATTTT. This translates into CASSQNGLVWGTDTQYF.

V and J are TRBV5-4 and TRBJ2-6, with 9 bases lining up with TRBD1. The CDR3 has 17 amino acids. V trimming: 4 bases; J trimming: 2 bases; junction bases outside the gene matches: 7. In germline, CDR1 is SGHNT, CDR2 YYREEE (reference sequence). The CDR3 DNA reads TGTGCCAGCAGCACCACAGGGGGCGCACCTGGGGCCAACGTCCTGACTTTC. Amino acids: CASSTTGGAPGANVLTF.

J is TRBJ1-2 and V is TRBV6-1, with D possibly matching TRBD1 (5 bases). The V end was cut by 0 bases, the J end by 4 bases, with 21 bases between. This CDR3 is 18 amino acids long. Germline assignment: CDR1 MNHNS and CDR2 SASEGT. The CDR3 spells CASSEAPRDPKILYGYTF. The CDR3 DNA is TGTGCCAGCAGTGAAGCGCCCCGGGACCCCAAAATACTCTATGGCTACACCTTC.

V gene TRBV21-1 combines with J gene TRBJ1-1; the table's TRBD1 call for D was not verified on the DNA. TRBV21-1 is given as a pseudogene. CDR3 length equals 14 residues. DNA for the CDR3: TGTGCCAGCAGCTCCCGGGACAGGGGCACTGAAGCTTTCTTT. Protein product: CASSSRDRGTEAFF.

On this clone itself: Relative to the germline gene, one junction end is altered; a read error may explain this. The chain recombines TRBV2 with TRBJ1-1; TRBD1 matches at 10 bases. The CDR3 has 13 amino acids. Germline V gene lookup returns CDR1 SNHLY and CDR2 FYNNEI. As DNA, the CDR3 is TGTGCCAGCGCCGACAGGGGGCGCTCCCCCCGAGGCTTT. It specifies CASADRGRSPRGF.

In DNA, the CDR3 is TGCGCCAGCAGCCAAGTCTTCGAGTCTGGGGCCAACGTCCTGACTTTC. Protein: CASSQVFESGANVLTF. The chain is built from TRBV4-3 and TRBJ2-6; D remains unclear. The CDR3 extends over 16 amino acids. Germline assignment: CDR1 LGHNA and CDR2 YSLEER. The V gene lost 1 base and the J gene lost 1 base, with 8 bases spanning the gap.

The chain links TRBV5-4 to TRBJ2-2; TRBD1 agrees at 7 bases. Per germline, CDR1 SGHNT and CDR2 YYREEE (reference sequence). This CDR3 has 18 residues. After removal of 4 bases from V and 6 bases from J, the junction contained 18 bases not matched to a gene. The CDR3 DNA sequence: TGTGCCAGCAGCCGCGATCCAGACAGGGTGGGGAGAGCCGGGGAGCTGTTTTTT. Amino acid sequence: CASSRDPDRVGRAGELFF.

The V call is TRBV20-1, the J call TRBJ1-2; D perhaps matches TRBD1 (5 bases). Trimming pared 3 bases from V and 8 bases from J, leaving 10 bases between. The CDR3 sequence is 11 residues long. Germline lookup yields CDR1 DFQATT and CDR2 SNEGSKA (reference sequence). The CDR3 nucleotides read TGCAGTGCTAGGGGGCAGGGCGGCTACACCTTC. Encoded protein: CSARGQGGYTF.

J is TRBJ2-1 and V is TRBV7-3, with 11 bases lining up with TRBD2. V was clipped by 6 bases and J by 6 bases; unmatched bases: 7. Germline CDR1 SGHTA, CDR2 FQGTGA. The CDR3 is made up of 15 amino acids. In nucleotides, the CDR3 is TGTGCCAGCAGTATACTAGCGGGGGAGGGCAATGAGCAGTTCTTC. Translating it yields CASSILAGEGNEQFF. The complete variable domain, with remaining parts taken from reference TRBV7-3 and TRBJ2-1, reads GAGVSQTPSNKVTEKGKYVELRCDPISGHTALYWYRQSLGQGPEFLIYFQGTGAADDSGLPNDRFFAVRPEGSVSTLKIQRTERGDSAVYLCASSILAGEGNEQFFGPGTRLTVL.

Here the CDR3 DNA reads TGTGCCAGCAGCGTGACTAGCGGCGGGGAGCTGTTTTTT. It translates to CASSVTSGGELFF. The genes are TRBV11-3 and TRBJ2-2; 9 bases agree with TRBD2. This CDR3 contains 13 residues. V was clipped by 5 bases and J by 7 bases; unmatched bases: 2. Germline lookup yields CDR1 SGHNT and CDR2 YENEEA.

The chain employs TRBV28 and TRBJ2-7; D is possibly TRBD1 (6 bases). Between the trimmed V and J ends, which lost 6 bases and 2 bases, there was a span of 8 bases. The CDR3 loop spans 12 amino acids. CDR1 and CDR2 (germline): MDHEN, SYDVKM. This CDR3 is CASRDSPYEQYF. In nucleotides, the CDR3 is TGTGCCAGCAGGGACAGCCCCTACGAGCAGTACTTC. The variable domain in full, with the rest retrieved from reference TRBV28 and TRBJ2-7, is DVKVTQSSRYLVKRTGEKVFLECVQDMDHENMFWYRQDPGLGLRLIYFSYDVKMKEKGDIPEGYSVSREKKERFSLILESASTNQTSMYLCASRDSPYEQYFGPGTRLTVT.

This chain uses TRBV6-1 with TRBJ1-5, with 7 bases that match TRBD1. The CDR3 runs 15 residues. Germline V gene lookup returns CDR1 MNHNS and CDR2 SASEGT. V lost 3 bases to trimming and J lost 6 bases; unmatched junction nucleotides: 8. For the CDR3, the DNA is TGTGCCAGCAGTGAGTGGAGGGGGCATGGTCAGCCCCAGCATTTT. Translation: CASSEWRGHGQPQHF.

J is TRBJ2-5 and V is TRBV19; no clear D. This CDR3 spans 13 amino acids. Trimming took 5 bases from V and 5 from J, leaving 12 bases between them. Germline V gene data show CDR1 as LNHDA and CDR2 as SQIVND (reference sequence). This CDR3 reads CASSGRASETQYF. CDR3 nucleotides: TGTGCCAGTAGTGGTCGGGCGTCGGAGACCCAGTACTTC.

The chain carries TRBV10-1 and TRBJ2-7, with 7 bases identical to TRBD2. Trimming cost V 5 bases and J 4 bases; bases outside gene matches: 11. This CDR3 has 15 amino acids. The germline gives CDR1 WNHNN, CDR2 SYGVQD (reference sequence). This CDR3 reads CASSREALRGYEQYF. CDR3 coding DNA: TGCGCCAGCAGTCGGGAAGCTTTGCGGGGGTACGAGCAGTACTTC.

This chain uses TRBV27 with TRBJ2-7, with 10 positions matching TRBD2. CDR1 and CDR2 from the germline V gene are MNHEY and SMNVEV (reference sequence). The CDR3 contains 14 residues. V was clipped by 3 bases and J by 3 bases; unmatched bases: 2. CDR3 region: CASSFSGGIYEQYF. In nucleotides, the CDR3 is TGTGCCAGCAGTTTTAGCGGGGGGATCTACGAGCAGTACTTC.

V usage is TRBV5-4 and J usage is TRBJ2-3; 8 bases align to TRBD1. After removal of 3 bases from V and 5 bases from J, the junction contained 8 bases not matched to a gene. Germline V CDR1 and CDR2: SGHNT, YYREEE (reference sequence). This CDR3 region has 15 residues. The CDR3 reads CASSSPQGAGDTQYF. Written as DNA, the CDR3 is TGTGCCAGCAGCTCGCCCCAGGGGGCTGGAGATACGCAGTATTTT.

The chain links TRBV19 to TRBJ2-1, with D perhaps matching TRBD2 (7 bases). This CDR3 has 13 residues. Trimming removed 10 bases at V and 5 bases at J, with 15 bases between. Germline V CDR1 and CDR2: LNHDA, SQIVND (reference sequence). The CDR3, as DNA: TGTGCCACACGGGCGGGGGCAAACAATGAGCAGTTCTTC. It is translated as CATRAGANNEQFF.

The chain has TRBV25-1 and TRBJ2-6; D may be TRBD2 (6 bases). V was clipped by 5 bases and J by 4 bases, with 12 bases between them. This CDR3 contains 15 residues. Looked up from germline, CDR1 is MGHDK and CDR2 is SYGVNS. CDR3 sequence reads: CASSPGGSGANVLTF. The DNA of the CDR3 is TGTGCCAGCAGTCCTGGGGGGTCCGGGGCCAACGTCCTGACTTTC.

V and J are TRBV4-1 and TRBJ2-1, with D possibly TRBD1 on 5 matching bases. CDR3 length: 16 amino acids. V gave up 0 bases and J gave up 2 bases, with 11 bases separating them. Germline-derived CDR1 and CDR2 are MGHRA and YSYEKL. The CDR3 DNA reads TGCGCCAGCAGCCAAGATCCAGGGCATGCCTACAATGAGCAGTTCTTC. Its protein is CASSQDPGHAYNEQFF.

V usage is TRBV19 and J usage is TRBJ2-2, with 10 bases identical to TRBD2. Germline trimming cut 6 bases from V and 2 bases from J; bases unmatched to any gene: 18. The CDR3 spans 20 residues. Germline V gives CDR1 LNHDA, CDR2 SQIVND (reference sequence). The CDR3 DNA is TGTGCCAGTAGCACCCTTTGGGCTAGCGGGAGATTTTTTAACACCGGGGAGCTGTTTTTT. Its translation: CASSTLWASGRFFNTGELFF.

This clone has just one count. The V gene is TRBV7-2, the J gene TRBJ2-7, with TRBD2 identical over 8 bases. Germline V gene data show CDR1 as SGHTA and CDR2 as FQGNSA. The CDR3 runs to 15 residues. J gave up 7 bases and V 2 bases, and 10 bases lay outside the gene matches. This CDR3 reads CASSLREGGGREQYF. The DNA of the CDR3 is TGTGCCAGCAGCTTAAGAGAGGGGGGCGGGAGGGAGCAGTACTTC.

The chain couples TRBV5-6 to TRBJ2-4, with TRBD1 matching over 8 bases. J was trimmed by 5 bases and V by 0 bases; bases with no gene match: 16. The length of the CDR3 is 19 residues. The germline V gene encodes CDR1 SGHDT and CDR2 YYEEEE. In DNA, the CDR3 is TGTGCCAGCAGCTTGGCATGGACAGGGCCCCCCCGAACCCAAAACATTCAGTACTTC. As protein: CASSLAWTGPPRTQNIQYF.

This clone turned up a few times. The J gene is TRBJ2-3, the V gene TRBV29-1; 13 bases are shared with TRBD2. This CDR3 is 14 amino acids long. CDR1 is SQVTM and CDR2 is ANQGSEA in the germline V gene. J was trimmed by 4 bases and V by 6 bases; bases with no gene match: 4. CDR3 region: CSVATSGRADTQYF. CDR3 nucleotide sequence: TGCAGCGTGGCCACTAGCGGGAGGGCAGATACGCAGTATTTT.

The chain links TRBV12-3 or TRBV12-4 to TRBJ1-6; D ambiguous. The CDR3 loop spans 12 amino acids. The germline V and J ends were trimmed by 3 bases and 9 bases, with 6 bases remaining between them. In DNA form, the CDR3 reads TGTGCCAGCAGTTTCTCGCGTTCACCCCTCCACTTT. Protein sequence: CASSFSRSPLHF.

V and J are TRBV27 and TRBJ1-5; no clear D gene. The CDR3 contains 15 residues. CDR1 and CDR2 from the germline V gene are MNHEY and SMNVEV (reference sequence). The V end was cut by 6 bases, the J end by 0 bases, with 12 bases between. The CDR3 nucleotides read TGTGCCAGCAGCCCACACGGATATAGCAATCAGCCCCAGCATTTT. As protein: CASSPHGYSNQPQHF.

The chain combines TRBV7-9 with TRBJ2-2, with D unclear. Germline-derived CDR1 and CDR2 are SEHNR and FQNEAQ (reference sequence). The CDR3 is 14 residues long. Deletions cut 10 bases from V and 0 bases from J, with 12 bases between. CDR3 bases: TGTGCCATCATTAATCCATCGAACACCGGGGAGCTGTTTTTT. This sequence encodes CAIINPSNTGELFF. Full variable domain (rest looked up from reference TRBV7-9 and TRBJ2-2): DTGVSQNPRHKITKRGQNVTFRCDPISEHNRLYWYRQTLGQGPEFLTYFQNEAQLEKSRLLSDRFSAERPKGSFSTLEIQRTEQGDSAMYLCAIINPSNTGELFFGEGSRLTVL.

The sample holds one count of this clone. V is TRBV7-9 and J is TRBJ1-1; 7 nucleotides line up with TRBD1. This CDR3 contains 14 residues. Germline CDR1 reads SEHNR; CDR2 reads FQNEAQ (reference sequence). With 4 bases clipped from V and 0 bases from J, the junction kept 2 bases outside the gene matches. The CDR3 DNA sequence: TGTGCCAGCAGCTCAGACAGGGTGAACACTGAAGCTTTCTTT. Encoded protein: CASSSDRVNTEAFF.

The chain joins TRBV11-2 to TRBJ1-5; no clear D gene. The germline CDR1 and CDR2 sequences are SGHAT and FQNNGV. The CDR3 length is 14 residues. The V gene lost 0 bases and the J gene lost 9 bases, with 12 bases spanning the gap. Here the CDR3 reads CASSLDPGLGPQHF. The CDR3 coding sequence is TGTGCCAGCAGCTTAGATCCGGGTTTAGGGCCCCAGCATTTT.

Only one count was recorded for this clone. The chain employs TRBV7-9 and TRBJ2-7; D uncertain. This CDR3 is 12 amino acids long. Trimming cost V 4 bases and J 2 bases, with 6 bases left between them. Germline V gives CDR1 SEHNR, CDR2 FQNEAQ (reference sequence). For the CDR3, the DNA is TGTGCCAGCAGCTCGACCCCCTACGAGCAGTACTTC. The encoded protein is CASSSTPYEQYF.